The subject of this entry is one T cell receptor beta chain. Its antigen has not been determined. No qualities accompany the bases; no much larger clone lies one base away. The data were obtained in a study of pediatric ulcerative colitis (dated by TCRdb to 2018 to 2020). At the level of the whole study: Pancolitis was present in roughly seven ulcerative colitis patients and left-sided colitis in two, and histology consistent with ulcerative colitis was found in all of these patients. From roughly 9 newly diagnosed, treatment-naive pediatric ulcerative colitis patients and a handful of non-IBD control children, paired blood and rectal samples were collected. The Pediatric Ulcerative Colitis Activity Index classified a couple of patients as having mild disease, four as having moderate disease and three as having acute severe colitis.

During colonoscopy, one to two pinch biopsies were obtained from the rectum for research. Before the diagnostic colonoscopy, none of the ulcerative colitis patients had been given immunosuppressive medication. Before DNA was isolated, the rectal biopsies underwent proteinase K digestion. The Wizard kit (Promega) was used to extract genomic DNA from the blood and intestinal samples. Rearranged CDR3 beta regions were amplified from genomic DNA with multiplex V and J primers using the immunoSEQ TRB Survey service. To keep sequencing depth the same across samples, survey-level depth of up to 500,000 reads per sample was applied. The libraries were purified, combined into pools and sequenced with Illumina technology. In the authors' own workflow: Productive clonality, sample overlap, pairwise scatters, CDR3 beta length, V/D/J gene usage and productiveness were all assessed with the immunoSEQ online tools. Alongside Shannon and Simpson indices, calculated diversity was computed as the number of unique rearrangements divided by total templates, multiplied by 100. Principal component analysis used the R prcomp function and ggbiplot package on Z-score normalized data. Morisita's index was used to quantify the clonal overlap between blood and rectum within each subject. What TCRdb holds here is the immuneACCESS table cut down to in-frame rearrangements. Part of the clones is not present; checked against another copy, under half of the missing clones reflect an unresolved V gene, and the others are unexplained. The V and J calls and clone size come from that table; D and trimming were worked out from the DNA. The sample table contains tens of thousands of clones; only one count was recorded for 81% of them. 1.1% of the sample comes from the top ten.

The germline V gene gives CDR1 as SGHRS and CDR2 as YFSETQ. Spanning cysteine to phenylalanine, the CDR3 consists of 16 amino acids. Here the CDR3 DNA is all that survives: 48 bases in frame from base 1. V sheds 3 bases and J sheds 4 bases, leaving 19 bases between their ends. On the study overall, not on this receptor specifically: For technical reasons, blood samples from two patients gave substantially fewer templates, and these samples were excluded from the blood-rectal overlap analysis. Rectal pinch biopsies may have included blood-derived T cells, especially in patients with overt colitis. The healthy control group was small, consisting of only four individuals. Rectal repertoire features separated controls, mild-moderate and acute severe colitis patients; acute severe colitis showed reduced rectal diversity due to clonal expansions. Compared with controls, ulcerative colitis patients showed significantly higher autologous blood-rectal clonal overlap, a finding that suggests increased T cell trafficking to inflamed tissue. Because repertoires were derived from total lymphocyte DNA, patterns in rare subsets such as regulatory T cells may not have been reflected. A couple of rectal CDR3 clonotypes turned up in every ulcerative colitis patient but in none of the controls.

The origin of this receptor is a boy aged 5 to 17 with mild ulcerative colitis. The sequence joins TRBV5-1 to TRBJ1-2; the D gene assignment is ambiguous. The sample comprised gut tissue. The CDR3 corresponds to CASSSTVGVRAYGYTF. In nucleotides, the sequence is TGCGCCAGCAGCTCCACAGTCGGGGTTCGAGCCTATGGCTACACCTTC.